A single sample is the source of the 2 T cell receptor beta chains below, sequenced in a study of tumor-infiltrating lymphocytes in primary liver carcinoma. The study extracted blood RNA from unsorted whole blood and also extracted germline DNA. The investigators made TCR beta cDNA from about 500 ng total RNA, using a constant-region primer. Construction of TCR beta libraries relied on three successive nested multiplex PCR rounds employing slightly modified ARM-PCR. The first two PCR rounds used TRBV1-TRBV30 forward primers with a C-beta reverse primer, about 10 cycles each. In TCRdb, the multiplex PCR reads were re-called with MiXCR into one record per CDR3 protein. This sample has fewer than 350,000 distinct CDR3 sequences, with 65% found just once. The sample comprised peripheral blood. Receptors were obtained from a man aged 35 to 55 with primary liver carcinoma and hepatitis B virus infection.

Comment on this clonotype: This may come from a read error, since a much larger clone is one base off. The rearrangement links TRBV5-5 to TRBJ2-3; D is possibly TRBD1 (5 bases). With 0 bases removed from V and 7 bases from J, the gap between germline ends came to 18 bases. CDR3 length: 16 amino acids. Germline V gene lookup returns CDR1 SGHKS and CDR2 YYEKEE (reference sequence). CDR3 sequence (DNA): TGTGCCAGCAGCTTGGCGATCCTCCCAGGGCCAAATACGCAGTATTTT. Protein sequence: CASSLAILPGPNTQYF.

The sample holds many counts of this clonotype. This chain uses TRBV11-2 with TRBJ2-1; TRBD2 matches 12 bases. Unmatched junction bases numbered 4, after V lost 3 bases and J lost 7 bases. CDR1 is SGHAT and CDR2 is FQNNGV in the germline V gene. The CDR3 has 15 residues. CDR3: CASSFLAGGRNEQFF. For the CDR3, the DNA is TGTGCCAGCAGCTTTCTAGCGGGAGGGAGGAATGAGCAGTTCTTC.